This TCR beta chain stems from a study of shared clonotypes between healthy human individuals. CDR1 and CDR2 (germline): MDHEN, SYDVKM. The CDR3 extends over 16 amino acids. V was pared by 6 bases and J by 7 bases, with 22 bases between. Method: immunoSEQ multiplex PCR; TCRdb's copy keeps in-frame clones and lacks some. The table includes 2 million to 2.5 million clones, 85% to 95% detected once. The receptor was derived from a man aged 18 to 30 in good health. The rearrangement uses TRBV28 and TRBJ1-5; a weak D match, TRBD1 (5 bases). The specimen was naive CD4+ T cells sorted from blood. Subset described: CD45RA+ positively selected. CDR3 DNA sequence: TGTGCCAGCAGCTCCGGCGAGTTCTGGGGGAAACAGCCCCAGCATTTT. Amino acids: CASSSGEFWGKQPQHF.